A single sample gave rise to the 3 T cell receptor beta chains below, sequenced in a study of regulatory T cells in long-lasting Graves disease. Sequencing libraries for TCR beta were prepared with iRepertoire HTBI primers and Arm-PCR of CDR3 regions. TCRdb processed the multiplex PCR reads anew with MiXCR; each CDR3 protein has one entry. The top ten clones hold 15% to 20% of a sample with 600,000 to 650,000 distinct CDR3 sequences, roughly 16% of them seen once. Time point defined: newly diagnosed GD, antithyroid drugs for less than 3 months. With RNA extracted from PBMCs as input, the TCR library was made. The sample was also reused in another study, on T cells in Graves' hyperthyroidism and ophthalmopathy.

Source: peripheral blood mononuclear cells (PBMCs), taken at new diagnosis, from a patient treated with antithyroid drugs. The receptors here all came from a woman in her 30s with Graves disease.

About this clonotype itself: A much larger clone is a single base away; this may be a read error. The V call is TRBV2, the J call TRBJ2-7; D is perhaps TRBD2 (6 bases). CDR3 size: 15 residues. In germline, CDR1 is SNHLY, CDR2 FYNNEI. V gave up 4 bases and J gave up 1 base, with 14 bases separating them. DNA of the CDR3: TGTGCCAGCAGTGGAGTTCGGGGGATTTCCTACGAGCAGTACTTC. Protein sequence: CASSGVRGISYEQYF.

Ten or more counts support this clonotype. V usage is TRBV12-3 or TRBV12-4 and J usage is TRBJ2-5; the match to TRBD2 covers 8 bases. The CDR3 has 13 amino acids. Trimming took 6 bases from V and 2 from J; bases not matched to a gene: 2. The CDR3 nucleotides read TGTGCCAGCAGGACTAGCGAGCAAGAGACCCAGTACTTC. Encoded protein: CASRTSEQETQYF.

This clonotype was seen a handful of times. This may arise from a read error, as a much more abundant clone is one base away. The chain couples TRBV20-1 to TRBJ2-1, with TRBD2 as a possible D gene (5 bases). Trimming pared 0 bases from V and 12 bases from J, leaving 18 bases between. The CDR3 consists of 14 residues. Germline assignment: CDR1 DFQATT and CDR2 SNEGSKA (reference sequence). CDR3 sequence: CSARDPGGRHGQFF. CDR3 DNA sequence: TGCAGTGCTAGAGACCCCGGCGGGCGCCACGGGCAGTTCTTC.